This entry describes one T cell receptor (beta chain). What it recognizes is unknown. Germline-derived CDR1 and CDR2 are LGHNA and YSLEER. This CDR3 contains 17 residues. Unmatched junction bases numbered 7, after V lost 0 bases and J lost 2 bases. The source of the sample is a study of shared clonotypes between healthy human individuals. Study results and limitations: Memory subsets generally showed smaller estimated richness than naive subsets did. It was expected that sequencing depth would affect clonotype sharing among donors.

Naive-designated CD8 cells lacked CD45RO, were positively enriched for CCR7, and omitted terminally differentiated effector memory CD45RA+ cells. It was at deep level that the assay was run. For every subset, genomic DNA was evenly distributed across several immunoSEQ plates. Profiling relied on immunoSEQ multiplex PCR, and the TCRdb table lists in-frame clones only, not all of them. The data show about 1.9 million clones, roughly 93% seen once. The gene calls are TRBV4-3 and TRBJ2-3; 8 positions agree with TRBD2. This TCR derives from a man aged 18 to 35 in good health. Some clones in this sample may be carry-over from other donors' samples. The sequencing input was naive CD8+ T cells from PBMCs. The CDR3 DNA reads TGCGCCAGCAGCCAAGATTGGGCGGGAGGATCCACAGATACGCAGTATTTT. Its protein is CASSQDWAGGSTDTQYF.